This TCR beta chain was captured by sequencing in a study of blood T cell repertoires in COVID-19. Study context: Specimens from acute and convalescent COVID-19 originated in the United States, Italy and Spain. Nucleic acid was either cDNA or gDNA, and it came from T cells, B-cell-depleted T cells, or PBMCs.

The CDR3 extends over 16 amino acids. Losses at the gene ends were 1 base for V and 8 bases for J; bases not matched to a gene: 9. Germline V CDR1 and CDR2: GTSNPN, SVGIG (reference sequence). Only in-frame clones appear in the TCRdb table, and some are missing; sequencing was by immunoSEQ multiplex PCR. The table records about 670,000 clones, 85% to 90% of them present only once. This receptor was identified in a woman aged 18-29 years with acute or convalescent COVID-19. Sequencing was carried out using peripheral blood. J is TRBJ2-1 and V is TRBV30; 12 bases map to TRBD1. CDR3 bases: TGTGCCTGGAGTGAGAGGGACAGGGGGCGAGTGGATGAGCAGTTCTTC. It specifies CAWSERDRGRVDEQFF. Using reference TRBV30 and TRBJ2-1 for the parts outside the CDR3, the full variable domain is SQTIHQWPATLVQPVGSPLSLECTVEGTSNPNLYWYRQAAGRGLQLLFYSVGIGQISSEVPQNLSASRPQDRQFILSSKKLLLSDSGFYLCAWSERDRGRVDEQFFGPGTRLTVL.